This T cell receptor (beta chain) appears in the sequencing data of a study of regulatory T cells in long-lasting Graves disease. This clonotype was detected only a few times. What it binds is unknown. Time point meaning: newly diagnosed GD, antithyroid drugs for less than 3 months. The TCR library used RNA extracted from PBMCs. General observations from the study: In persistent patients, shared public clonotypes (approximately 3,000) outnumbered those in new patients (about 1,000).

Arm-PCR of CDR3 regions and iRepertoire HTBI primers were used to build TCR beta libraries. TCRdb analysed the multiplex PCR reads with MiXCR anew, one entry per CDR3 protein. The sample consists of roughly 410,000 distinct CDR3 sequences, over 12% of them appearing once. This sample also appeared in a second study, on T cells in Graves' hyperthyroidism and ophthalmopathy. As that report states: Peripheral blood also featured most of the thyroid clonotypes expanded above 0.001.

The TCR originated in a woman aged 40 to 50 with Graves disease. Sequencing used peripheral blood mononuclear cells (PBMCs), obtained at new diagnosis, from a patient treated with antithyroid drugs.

As DNA, the CDR3 is TGCAGTGCCAGCTTAGGGTCGGGTTACGAGCAGTACTTC. This sequence encodes CSASLGSGYEQYF. The chain links TRBV20-1 to TRBJ2-7; D is unresolved. The V gene lost 6 bases and the J gene lost 4 bases, with 16 bases spanning the gap. Looked up from germline, CDR1 is DFQATT and CDR2 is SNEGSKA (reference sequence). There are 13 residues in the CDR3.